This TCR beta chain was captured by sequencing in a study of blood T cells in healthy people across ages. To note about this clonotype: Mismatch with germline at one junction end may stem from a read error.

Combining a sample-barcoded 5' primer with a J-beta primer mix, a second PCR ran for roughly 7 to 12 cycles. TCRdb re-called the 5' RACE reads with MiXCR, one entry per CDR3 protein. The top ten clones hold roughly 20% of a sample with under 1,000,000 distinct CDR3 sequences, about 47% of them seen once. The CDR3 runs to 14 residues. Per germline, CDR1 SSHAT and CDR2 FNYEAQ (reference sequence). The TCR originated in a man aged 80 or over in good health. The specimen sequenced was blood. This sequence joins TRBV7-7 and TRBJ2-4, with 7 bases that match TRBD1. The DNA end favors TRBJ2-7, so the J call may be wrong. CDR3 nucleotide sequence: TGTGCTAGCAGCTTAAGTACAGGGGATTACGAGCAGTACTTC. Translated, it gives CASSLSTGDYEQYF.